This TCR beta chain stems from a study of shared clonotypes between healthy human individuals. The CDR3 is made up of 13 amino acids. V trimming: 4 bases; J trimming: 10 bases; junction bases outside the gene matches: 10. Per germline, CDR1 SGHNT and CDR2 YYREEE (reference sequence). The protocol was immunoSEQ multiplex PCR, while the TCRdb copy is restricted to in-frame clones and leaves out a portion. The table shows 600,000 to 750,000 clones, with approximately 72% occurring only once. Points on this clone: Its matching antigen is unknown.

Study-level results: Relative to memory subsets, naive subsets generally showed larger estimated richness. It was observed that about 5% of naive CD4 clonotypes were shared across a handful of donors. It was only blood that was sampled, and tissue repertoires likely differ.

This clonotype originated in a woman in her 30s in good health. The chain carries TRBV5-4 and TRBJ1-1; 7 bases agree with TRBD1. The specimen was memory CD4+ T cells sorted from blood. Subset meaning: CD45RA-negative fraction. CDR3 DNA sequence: TGTGCCAGCAGCCAAGATGCGAGGGGGCGAGCTTTCTTT. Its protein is CASSQDARGRAFF.